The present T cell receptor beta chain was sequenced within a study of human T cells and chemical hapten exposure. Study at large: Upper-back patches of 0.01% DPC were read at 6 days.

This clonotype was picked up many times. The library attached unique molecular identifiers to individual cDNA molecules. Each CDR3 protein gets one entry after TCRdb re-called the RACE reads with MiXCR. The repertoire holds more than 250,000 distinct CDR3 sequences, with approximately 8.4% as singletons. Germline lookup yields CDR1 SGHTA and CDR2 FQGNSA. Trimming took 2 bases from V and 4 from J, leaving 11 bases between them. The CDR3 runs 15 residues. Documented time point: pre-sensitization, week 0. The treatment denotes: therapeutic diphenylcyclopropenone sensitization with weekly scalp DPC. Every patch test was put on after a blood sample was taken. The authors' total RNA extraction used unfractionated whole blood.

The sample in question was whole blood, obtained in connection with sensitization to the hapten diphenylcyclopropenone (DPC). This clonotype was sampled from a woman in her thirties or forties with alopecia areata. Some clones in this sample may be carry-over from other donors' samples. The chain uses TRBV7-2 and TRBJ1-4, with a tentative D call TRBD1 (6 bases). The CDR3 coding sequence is TGTGCCAGCAGCTTATCGACAGGATATAATGAAAAACTGTTTTTT. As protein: CASSLSTGYNEKLFF.